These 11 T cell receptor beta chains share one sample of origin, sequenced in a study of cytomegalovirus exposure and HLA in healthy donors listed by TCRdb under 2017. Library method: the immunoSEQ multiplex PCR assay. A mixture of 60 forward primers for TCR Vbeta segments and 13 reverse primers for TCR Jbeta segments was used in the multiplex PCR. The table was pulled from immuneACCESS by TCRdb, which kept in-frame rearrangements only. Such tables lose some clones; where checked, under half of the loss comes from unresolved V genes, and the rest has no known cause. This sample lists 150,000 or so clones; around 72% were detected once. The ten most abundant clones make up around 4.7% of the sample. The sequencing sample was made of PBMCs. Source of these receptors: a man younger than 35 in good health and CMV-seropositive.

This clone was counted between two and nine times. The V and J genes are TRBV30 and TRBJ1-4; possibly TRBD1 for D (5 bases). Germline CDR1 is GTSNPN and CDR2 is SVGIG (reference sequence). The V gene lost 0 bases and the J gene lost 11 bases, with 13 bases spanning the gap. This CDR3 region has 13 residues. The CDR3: CAWSVKGAEKLFF. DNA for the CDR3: TGTGCCTGGAGTGTAAAAGGGGCGGAGAAACTGTTTTTT.

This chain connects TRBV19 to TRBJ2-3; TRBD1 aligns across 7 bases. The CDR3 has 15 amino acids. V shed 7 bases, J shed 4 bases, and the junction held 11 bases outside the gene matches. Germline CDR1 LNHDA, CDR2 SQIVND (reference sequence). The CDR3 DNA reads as TGTGCCAGTAACCCTACAGGGGAAAGGCCAGATACGCAGTATTTT. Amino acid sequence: CASNPTGERPDTQYF.

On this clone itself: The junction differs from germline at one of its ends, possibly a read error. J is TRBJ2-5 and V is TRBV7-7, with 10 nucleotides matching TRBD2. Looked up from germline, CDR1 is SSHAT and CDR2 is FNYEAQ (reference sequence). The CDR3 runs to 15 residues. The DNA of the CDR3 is TGTGCTAGCAGCTCGACTAGCGGGTATCGTGAGACCCAGTACTTC. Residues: CASSSTSGYRETQYF.

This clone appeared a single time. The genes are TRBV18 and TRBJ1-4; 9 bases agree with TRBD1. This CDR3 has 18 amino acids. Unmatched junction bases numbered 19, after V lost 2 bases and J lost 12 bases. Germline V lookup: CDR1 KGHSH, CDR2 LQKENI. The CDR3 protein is CASSPKSSGTGYPEELFF. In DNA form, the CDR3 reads TGTGCCAGCTCACCAAAGAGCTCCGGGACAGGGTATCCTGAGGAACTGTTTTTT.

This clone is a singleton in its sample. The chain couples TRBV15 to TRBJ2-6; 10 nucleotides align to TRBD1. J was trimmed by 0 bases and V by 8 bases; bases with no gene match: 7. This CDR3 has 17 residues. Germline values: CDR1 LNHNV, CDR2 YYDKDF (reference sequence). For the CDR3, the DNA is TGTGCCACCGCTGGGACAGGGGTGCTCTCTGGGGCCAACGTCCTGACTTTC. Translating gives CATAGTGVLSGANVLTF. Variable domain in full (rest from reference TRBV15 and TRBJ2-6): DAMVIQNPRYQVTQFGKPVTLSCSQTLNHNVMYWYQQKSSQAPKLLFHYYDKDFNNEADTPDNFQSRRPNTSFCFLDIRSPGLGDTAMYLCATAGTGVLSGANVLTFGAGSRLTVL.

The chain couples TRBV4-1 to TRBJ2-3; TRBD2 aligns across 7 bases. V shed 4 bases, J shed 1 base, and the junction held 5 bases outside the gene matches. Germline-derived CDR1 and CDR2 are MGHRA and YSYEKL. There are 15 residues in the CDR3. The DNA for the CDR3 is TGCGCCAGCAGCCTCGGACTAGGAGGCACAGATACGCAGTATTTT. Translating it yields CASSLGLGGTDTQYF.

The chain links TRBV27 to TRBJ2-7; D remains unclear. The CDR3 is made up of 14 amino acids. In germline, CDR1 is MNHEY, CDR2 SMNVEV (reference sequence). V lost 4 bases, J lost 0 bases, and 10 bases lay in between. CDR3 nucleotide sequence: TGTGCCAGCAGTTGGCAGGAAACCTCCTACGAGCAGTACTTC. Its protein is CASSWQETSYEQYF.

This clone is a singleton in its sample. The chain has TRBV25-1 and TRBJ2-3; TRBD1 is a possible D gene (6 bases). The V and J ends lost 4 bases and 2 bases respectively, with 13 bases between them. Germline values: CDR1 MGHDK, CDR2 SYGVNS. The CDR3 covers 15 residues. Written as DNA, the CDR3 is TGTGCCAGCAGTGTACAGGGCGTTTTCACAGATACGCAGTATTTT. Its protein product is CASSVQGVFTDTQYF.

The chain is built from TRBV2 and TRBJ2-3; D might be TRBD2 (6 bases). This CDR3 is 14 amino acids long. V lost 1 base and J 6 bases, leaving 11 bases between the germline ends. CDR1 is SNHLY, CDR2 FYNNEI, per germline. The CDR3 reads CASSEVAAGDTQYF. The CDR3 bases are TGTGCCAGCAGTGAAGTGGCGGCGGGGGATACGCAGTATTTT. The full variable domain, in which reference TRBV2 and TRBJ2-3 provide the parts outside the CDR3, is EPEVTQTPSHQVTQMGQEVILRCVPISNHLYFYWYRQILGQKVEFLVSFYNNEISEKSEIFDDQFSVERPDGSNFTLKIRSTKLEDSAMYFCASSEVAAGDTQYFGPGTRLTVL.

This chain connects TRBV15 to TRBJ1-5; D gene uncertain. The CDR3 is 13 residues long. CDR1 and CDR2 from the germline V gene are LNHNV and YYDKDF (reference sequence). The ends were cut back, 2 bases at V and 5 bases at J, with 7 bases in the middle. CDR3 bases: TGTGCCACCAGCAGAAATCGGGATCAGCCCCAGCATTTT. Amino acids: CATSRNRDQPQHF.

The CDR3: CSVARVLGAKNIQYF. CDR3 nucleotides: TGCAGCGTCGCCCGGGTCCTGGGAGCCAAAAACATTCAGTACTTC. The chain carries TRBV29-1 and TRBJ2-4; D call uncertain. The CDR3 has 15 amino acids. Germline CDR1 and CDR2: SQVTM and ANQGSEA. V lost 6 bases, J lost 0 bases, and 15 bases lay in between.